This T cell receptor beta chain was found in a study of cytomegalovirus exposure and HLA in healthy donors. Study-wide results and caveats: Most subjects had HLA-A and HLA-B alleles reportedly predicted accurately by TCR beta sequences.

It was with 60 Vbeta and 13 Jbeta primers that the PCR ran. Assay: immunoSEQ multiplex PCR; the TCRdb copy retains only in-frame clones and omits some. The sample lists about 150,000 clones; around 77% were seen once. Notes on this clone: Its antigen is unidentified.

The specimen sequenced was PBMCs. This sequence was found in a man younger than 40 in good health and CMV-seronegative.

CDR3 DNA sequence: TGTGCCAGCAGGGCAGTCACAGATACGCAGTATTTT. It encodes CASRAVTDTQYF. The chain uses TRBV28 and TRBJ2-3; D not certain. The CDR3 totals 12 residues. Germline V gives CDR1 MDHEN, CDR2 SYDVKM. Trimming removed 6 bases at V and 2 bases at J, with 6 bases between. The full variable domain, completed using reference TRBV28 and TRBJ2-3, is DVKVTQSSRYLVKRTGEKVFLECVQDMDHENMFWYRQDPGLGLRLIYFSYDVKMKEKGDIPEGYSVSREKKERFSLILESASTNQTSMYLCASRAVTDTQYFGPGTRLTVL.